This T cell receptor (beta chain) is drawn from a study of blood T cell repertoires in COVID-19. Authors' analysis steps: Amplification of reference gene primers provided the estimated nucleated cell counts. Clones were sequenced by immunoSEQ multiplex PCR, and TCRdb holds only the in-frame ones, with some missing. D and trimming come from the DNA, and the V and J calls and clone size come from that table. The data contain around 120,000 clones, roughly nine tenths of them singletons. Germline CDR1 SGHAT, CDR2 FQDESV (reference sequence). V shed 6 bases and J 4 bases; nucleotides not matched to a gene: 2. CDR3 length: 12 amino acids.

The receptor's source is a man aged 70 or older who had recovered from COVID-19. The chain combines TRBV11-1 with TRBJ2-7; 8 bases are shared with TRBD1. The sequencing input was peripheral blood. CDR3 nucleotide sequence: TGTGCCAGCAGTCGACAGGGGTACGAGCAGTACTTC. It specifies CASSRQGYEQYF.